This TCR beta chain was identified in a study of blood T cell repertoires in COVID-19. The wider study: Both acute and convalescent COVID-19 samples were obtained from the United States, Italy and Spain. PBMCs, B-cell-depleted T cells, or T cells provided the cDNA or gDNA that made up the material.

The CDR3 spans 18 residues. V was cut by 4 bases and J by 1 base, with 22 bases left in between. Original processing methods: Estimates of nucleated cell counts were drawn from the amplification of reference gene primers. Data came from immunoSEQ multiplex PCR; TCRdb stores just in-frame clones and leaves some out. That table furnishes V, J and clone size, whereas the DNA furnished D and trimming. The sample yields under 95,000 clones, around 85% seen once. This TCR was sampled from an elderly man in a cohort sampled during active COVID-19. V is TRBV23-1 and J is TRBJ1-2; a possible D gene is TRBD1 (5 bases). TRBV23-1 is sorted into the ORF group, with uncertain function. The specimen was peripheral blood. The CDR3 spells CASSLPREVTLDNYGYTF. CDR3 sequence (DNA): TGCGCCAGCAGTCTACCCAGGGAGGTAACCCTAGATAACTATGGCTACACCTTC.